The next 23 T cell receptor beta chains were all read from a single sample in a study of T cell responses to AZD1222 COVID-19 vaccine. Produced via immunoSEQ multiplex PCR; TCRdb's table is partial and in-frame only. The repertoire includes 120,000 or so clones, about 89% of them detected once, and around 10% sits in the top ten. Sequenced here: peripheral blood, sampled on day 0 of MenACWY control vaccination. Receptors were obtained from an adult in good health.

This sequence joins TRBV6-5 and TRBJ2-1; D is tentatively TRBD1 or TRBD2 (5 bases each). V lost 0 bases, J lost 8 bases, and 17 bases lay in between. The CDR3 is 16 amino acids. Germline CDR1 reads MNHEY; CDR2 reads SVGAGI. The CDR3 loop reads CASSYSNGPRGDEQFF. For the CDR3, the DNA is TGTGCCAGCAGTTACTCGAATGGCCCCCGGGGCGATGAGCAGTTCTTC.

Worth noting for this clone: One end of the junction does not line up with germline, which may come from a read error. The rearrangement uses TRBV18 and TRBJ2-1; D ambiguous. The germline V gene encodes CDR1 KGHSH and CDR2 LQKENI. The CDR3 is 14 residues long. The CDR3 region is CASSPPPTIQEQFF. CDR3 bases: TGTGCCAGCTCCCCACCCCCTACAATCCAAGAGCAGTTCTTC.

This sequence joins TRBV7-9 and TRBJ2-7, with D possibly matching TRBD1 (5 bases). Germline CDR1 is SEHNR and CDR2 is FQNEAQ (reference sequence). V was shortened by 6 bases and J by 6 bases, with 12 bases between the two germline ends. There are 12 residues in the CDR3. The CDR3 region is CASSPQGSEQYF. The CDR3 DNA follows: TGTGCCAGCAGTCCCCAGGGCAGCGAGCAGTACTTC.

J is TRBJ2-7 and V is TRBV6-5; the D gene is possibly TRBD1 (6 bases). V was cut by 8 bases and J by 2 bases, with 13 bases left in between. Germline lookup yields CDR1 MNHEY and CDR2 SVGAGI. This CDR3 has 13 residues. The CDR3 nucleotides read TGTGCCAGCTTACAGGGTCCGACCTACGAGCAGTACTTC. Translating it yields CASLQGPTYEQYF.

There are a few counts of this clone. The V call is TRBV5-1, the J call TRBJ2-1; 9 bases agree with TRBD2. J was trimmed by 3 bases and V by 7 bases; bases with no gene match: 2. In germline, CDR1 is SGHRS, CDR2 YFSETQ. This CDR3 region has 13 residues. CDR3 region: CASQTSGYNEQFF. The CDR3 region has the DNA TGCGCCAGCCAGACTAGCGGCTACAATGAGCAGTTCTTC.

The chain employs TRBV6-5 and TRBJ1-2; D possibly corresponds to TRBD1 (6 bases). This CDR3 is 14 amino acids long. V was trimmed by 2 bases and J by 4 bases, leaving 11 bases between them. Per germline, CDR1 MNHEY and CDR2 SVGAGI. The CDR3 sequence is CASSYVGGLYGYTF. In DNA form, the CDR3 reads TGTGCCAGCAGTTACGTTGGGGGCCTCTATGGCTACACCTTC.

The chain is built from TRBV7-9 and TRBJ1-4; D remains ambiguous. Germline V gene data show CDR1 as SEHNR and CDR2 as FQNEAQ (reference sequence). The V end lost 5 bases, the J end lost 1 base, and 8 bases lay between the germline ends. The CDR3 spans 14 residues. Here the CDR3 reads CASSPRGTNEKLFF. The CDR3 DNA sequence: TGTGCCAGCAGCCCCCGGGGAACTAATGAAAAACTGTTTTTT.

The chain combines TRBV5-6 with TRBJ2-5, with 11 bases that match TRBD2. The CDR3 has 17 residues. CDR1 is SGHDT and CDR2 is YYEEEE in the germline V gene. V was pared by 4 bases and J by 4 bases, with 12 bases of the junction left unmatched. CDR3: CASSAGTSGYLGETQYF. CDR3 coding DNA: TGTGCCAGCAGCGCCGGGACTAGCGGCTACCTGGGAGAGACCCAGTACTTC.

The CDR3 reads CSVGPVEGYTF. In DNA, the CDR3 is TGCAGCGTTGGTCCTGTTGAGGGCTACACCTTC. The genes are TRBV29-1 and TRBJ1-2; D remains ambiguous. The CDR3 is 11 amino acids. V shed 4 bases and J shed 8 bases, with 11 bases lying between them. Germline lookup yields CDR1 SQVTM and CDR2 ANQGSEA.

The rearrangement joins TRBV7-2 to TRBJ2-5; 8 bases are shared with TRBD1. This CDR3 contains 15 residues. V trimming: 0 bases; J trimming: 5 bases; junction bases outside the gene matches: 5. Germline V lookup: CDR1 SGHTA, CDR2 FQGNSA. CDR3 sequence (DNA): TGTGCCAGCAGCTTAGCCAGGGGGCTGTCGGAGACCCAGTACTTC. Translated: CASSLARGLSETQYF.

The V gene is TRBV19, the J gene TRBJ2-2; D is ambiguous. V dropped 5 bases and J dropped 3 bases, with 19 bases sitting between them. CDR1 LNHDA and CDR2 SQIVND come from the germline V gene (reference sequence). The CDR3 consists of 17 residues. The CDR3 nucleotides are TGTGCCAGTAGTTCCTCCCTAGTAAGGGCCCACACCGGGGAGCTGTTTTTT. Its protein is CASSSSLVRAHTGELFF.

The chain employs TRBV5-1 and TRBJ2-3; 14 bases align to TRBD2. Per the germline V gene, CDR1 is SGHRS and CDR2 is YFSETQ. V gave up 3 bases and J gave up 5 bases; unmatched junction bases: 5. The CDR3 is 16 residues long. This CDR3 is CASSSGLAGAGDTQYF. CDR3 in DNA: TGCGCCAGCAGCTCGGGACTAGCGGGAGCCGGAGATACGCAGTATTTT.

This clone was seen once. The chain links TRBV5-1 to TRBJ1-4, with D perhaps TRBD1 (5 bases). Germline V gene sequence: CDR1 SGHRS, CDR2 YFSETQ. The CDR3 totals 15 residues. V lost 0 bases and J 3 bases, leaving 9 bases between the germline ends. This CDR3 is CASSLVGGSNEKLFF. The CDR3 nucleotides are TGCGCCAGCAGCTTGGTCGGGGGGTCTAATGAAAAACTGTTTTTT.

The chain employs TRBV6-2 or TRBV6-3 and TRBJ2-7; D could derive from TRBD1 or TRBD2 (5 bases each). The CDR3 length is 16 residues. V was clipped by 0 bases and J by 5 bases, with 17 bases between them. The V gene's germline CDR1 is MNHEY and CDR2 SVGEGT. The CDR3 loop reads CASSYSEGTLGDEQYF. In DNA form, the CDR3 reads TGTGCCAGCAGTTACTCGGAAGGGACCCTGGGTGACGAGCAGTACTTC.

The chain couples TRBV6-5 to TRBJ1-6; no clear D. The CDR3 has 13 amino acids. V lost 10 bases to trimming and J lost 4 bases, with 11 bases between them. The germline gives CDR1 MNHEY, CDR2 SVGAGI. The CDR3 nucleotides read TGTGCCATCCAGGATGCGTATAATTCACCCCTCCACTTT. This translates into CAIQDAYNSPLHF.

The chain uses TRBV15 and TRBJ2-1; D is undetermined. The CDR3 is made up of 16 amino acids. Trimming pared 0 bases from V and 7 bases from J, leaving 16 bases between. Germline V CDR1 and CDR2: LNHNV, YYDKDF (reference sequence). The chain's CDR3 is CATSRERQTARNEQFF. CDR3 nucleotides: TGTGCCACCAGCAGAGAGCGGCAAACAGCTCGGAATGAGCAGTTCTTC.

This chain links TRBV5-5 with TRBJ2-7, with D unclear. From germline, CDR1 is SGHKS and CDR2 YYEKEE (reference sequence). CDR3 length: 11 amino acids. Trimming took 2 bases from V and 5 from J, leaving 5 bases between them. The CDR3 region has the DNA TGTGCCAGCAGCTTCTATAACGAGCAGTACTTC. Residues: CASSFYNEQYF.

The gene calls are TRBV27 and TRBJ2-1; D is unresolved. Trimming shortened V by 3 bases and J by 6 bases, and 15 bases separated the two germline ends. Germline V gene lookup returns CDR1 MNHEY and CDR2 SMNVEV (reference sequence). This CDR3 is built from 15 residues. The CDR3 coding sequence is TGTGCCAGCAGTTTGGGGATCGGAGATATCAATGAGCAGTTCTTC. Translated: CASSLGIGDINEQFF.

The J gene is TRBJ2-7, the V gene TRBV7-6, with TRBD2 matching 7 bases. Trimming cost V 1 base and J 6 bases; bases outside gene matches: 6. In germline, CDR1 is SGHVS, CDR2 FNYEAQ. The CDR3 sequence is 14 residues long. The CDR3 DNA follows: TGTGCCAGCAGCTTAGAAGCGGGAAAAGGCGAGCAGTACTTC. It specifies CASSLEAGKGEQYF.

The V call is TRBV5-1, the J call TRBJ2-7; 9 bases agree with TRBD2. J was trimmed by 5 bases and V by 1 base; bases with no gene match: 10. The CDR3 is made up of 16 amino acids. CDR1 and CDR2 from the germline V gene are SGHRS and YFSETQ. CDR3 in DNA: TGCGCCAGCAGCTTGATCTTTAGCGGGAGCTCGAACGAGCAGTACTTC. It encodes CASSLIFSGSSNEQYF.

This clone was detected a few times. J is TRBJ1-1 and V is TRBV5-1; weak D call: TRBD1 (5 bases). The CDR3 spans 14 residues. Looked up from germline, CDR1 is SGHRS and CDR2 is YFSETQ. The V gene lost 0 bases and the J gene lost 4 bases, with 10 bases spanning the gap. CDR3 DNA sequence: TGCGCCAGCAGCTTGGACAGGTTGGGCACTGAAGCTTTCTTT. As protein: CASSLDRLGTEAFF.

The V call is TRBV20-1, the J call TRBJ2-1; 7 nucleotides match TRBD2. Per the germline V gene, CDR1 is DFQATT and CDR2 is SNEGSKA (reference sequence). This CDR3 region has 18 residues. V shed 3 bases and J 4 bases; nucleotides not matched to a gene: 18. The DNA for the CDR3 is TGCAGTGCTAGTACGACTAGCCCCACTGCGGGGCCATACAATGAGCAGTTCTTC. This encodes CSASTTSPTAGPYNEQFF.

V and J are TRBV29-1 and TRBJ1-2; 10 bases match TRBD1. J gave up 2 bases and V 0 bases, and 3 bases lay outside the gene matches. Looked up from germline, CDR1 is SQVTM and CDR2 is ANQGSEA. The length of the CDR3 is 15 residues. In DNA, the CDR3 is TGCAGCGTTGAAGATTGGGGACAGGGGAACTATGGCTACACCTTC. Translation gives CSVEDWGQGNYGYTF.